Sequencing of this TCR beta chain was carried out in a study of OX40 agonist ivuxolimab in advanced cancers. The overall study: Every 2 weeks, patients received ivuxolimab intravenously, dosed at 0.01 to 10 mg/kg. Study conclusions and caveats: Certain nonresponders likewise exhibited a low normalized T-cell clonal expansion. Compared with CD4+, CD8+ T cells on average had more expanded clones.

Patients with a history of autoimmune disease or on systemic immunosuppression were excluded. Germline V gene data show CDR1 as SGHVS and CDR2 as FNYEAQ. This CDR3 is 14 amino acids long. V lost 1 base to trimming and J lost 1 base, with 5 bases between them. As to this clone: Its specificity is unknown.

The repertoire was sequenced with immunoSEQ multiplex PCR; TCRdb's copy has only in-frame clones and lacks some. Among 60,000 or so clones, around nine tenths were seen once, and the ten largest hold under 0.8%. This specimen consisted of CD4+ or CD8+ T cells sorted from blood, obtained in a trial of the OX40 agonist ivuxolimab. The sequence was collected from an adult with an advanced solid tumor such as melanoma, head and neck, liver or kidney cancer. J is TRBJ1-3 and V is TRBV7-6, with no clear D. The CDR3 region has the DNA TGTGCCAGCAGCTTAGGAGCTTCTGGAAACACCATATATTTT. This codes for CASSLGASGNTIYF.